This entry features one TCR beta chain sequence. Antigen unknown. Looked up from germline, CDR1 is SEHNR and CDR2 is FQNEAQ (reference sequence). The V segment lost 0 bases and the J segment 6 bases; nucleotides outside the gene matches: 3. The CDR3 length is 15 residues. Treatment specified: 10-day PBMC culture with coronavirus spike peptide pools or control peptides (ViraFEST assay). With approximately 10 ug/ml peptide pools and 9.5 to 10 IU/ml IL-2, PBMCs were cultured at some 2 million per well. The record originates from a study of vaccination and CD4 T cells after COVID-19. On the study more broadly: Post-diagnosis, post-COVID samples were collected after a median approximately 97 days, ranging 35 to 161. Post-vaccine sampling followed dose two by a median about 72 days (range 14 to 241). A CEFX pool, an HIV-1 Nef pool, or else no peptide went into the control cultures.

The assay that was used to sequence DNA from cultured CD4+ T cells was the Oncomine TCR Beta short-read assay. TCRdb fed the PCR reads into MiXCR, producing one record per CDR3 protein. This sample carries tens of thousands of distinct CDR3 sequences, less than 70% of them seen once, and the ten largest clones take 6.5% to 8%. The sample was CD4+ T cells from blood, cultured in vitro. The chain employs TRBV7-9 and TRBJ1-4; 8 positions match TRBD1. The clonotype comes from a human donor who had recovered from COVID-19. Here the CDR3 reads CASSLARTGHEKLFF. CDR3 DNA: TGTGCCAGCAGCTTAGCCCGGACAGGGCATGAAAAACTGTTTTTT.